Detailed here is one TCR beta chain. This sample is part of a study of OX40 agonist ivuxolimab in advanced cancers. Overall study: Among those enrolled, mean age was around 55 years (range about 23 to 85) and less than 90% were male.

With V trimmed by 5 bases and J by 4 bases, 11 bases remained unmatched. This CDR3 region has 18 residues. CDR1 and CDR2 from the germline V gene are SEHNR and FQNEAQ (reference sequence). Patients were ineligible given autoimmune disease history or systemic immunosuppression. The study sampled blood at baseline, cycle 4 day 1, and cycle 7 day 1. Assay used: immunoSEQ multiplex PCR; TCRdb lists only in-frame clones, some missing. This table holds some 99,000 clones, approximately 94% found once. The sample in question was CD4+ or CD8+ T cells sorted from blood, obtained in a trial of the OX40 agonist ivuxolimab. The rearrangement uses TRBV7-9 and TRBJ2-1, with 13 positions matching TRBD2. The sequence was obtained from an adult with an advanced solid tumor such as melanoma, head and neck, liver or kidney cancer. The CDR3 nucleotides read TGTGCCAGCAGCATGTCTCCGGGACTAGCGGGGAAGTACAATGAGCAGTTCTTC. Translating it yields CASSMSPGLAGKYNEQFF.